The rows below give T cell receptor beta chains drawn from one sample of a study of chemoradiotherapy in HPV16-positive cancers. Sequencing used immunoSEQ multiplex PCR; TCRdb keeps in-frame clones, though not all of them. Of approximately 2,000 clones listed, around 89% are singletons. Sequenced material: tumor tissue, taken from a patient who underwent chemoradiotherapy. The source is a human donor with HPV-associated anogenital cancer. CDR3s leave out the opening cysteine and the closing phenylalanine or tryptophan. The order of the fields is V gene, J gene, CDR3 protein.

>TRBV29-1|TRBJ2-3
SAHGARAGPSTQY
>TRBV2|TRBJ1-6
ASSSTRPGVSDSPLH
>TRBV9|TRBJ2-1
ASSVDFGEQF
>TRBV19|TRBJ1-5
ASSVTGGQQPQH
>TRBV2|TRBJ2-2
ASSERRRGELF
>TRBV15|TRBJ2-3
ATRTSRVSDTQY
>TRBV7-7|TRBJ2-3
ASSTGLASTDTQY
>TRBV9|TRBJ2-2
ASSEPSRGTGELF
>TRBV4-2|TRBJ1-1
ASSQSPTEAF
>TRBV7-6|TRBJ2-3
ASSWGDSSTDTQY
>TRBV5-5|TRBJ2-5
ASRTGLFQETQY
>TRBV19|TRBJ1-2
ASRGRDRPYGYT
>TRBV4-2|TRBJ1-2
ASSQFRQGARNYGYT
>TRBV7-6|TRBJ2-7
ASSYRQGNTYEQY
>TRBV28|TRBJ1-2
ASSLRGRYYGYT
>TRBV27|TRBJ2-7
ASRPGQRTYEQY
>TRBV27|TRBJ2-7
ASSRQDSDRGPYEQY
>TRBV11-2|TRBJ1-2
ASSALPGGNYGYT
>TRBV27|TRBJ2-7
ASSPDYPTYEQY
>TRBV7-2|TRBJ2-3
ASRLTGTSTDTQY
>TRBV7-6|TRBJ2-7
ASSLMGGSYEQY
>TRBV5-1|TRBJ1-1
ASSYSGTENTEAF
>TRBV29-1|TRBJ1-2
SVRRGGSDGYT
>TRBV7-9|TRBJ2-6
ASFDPSGANVLT